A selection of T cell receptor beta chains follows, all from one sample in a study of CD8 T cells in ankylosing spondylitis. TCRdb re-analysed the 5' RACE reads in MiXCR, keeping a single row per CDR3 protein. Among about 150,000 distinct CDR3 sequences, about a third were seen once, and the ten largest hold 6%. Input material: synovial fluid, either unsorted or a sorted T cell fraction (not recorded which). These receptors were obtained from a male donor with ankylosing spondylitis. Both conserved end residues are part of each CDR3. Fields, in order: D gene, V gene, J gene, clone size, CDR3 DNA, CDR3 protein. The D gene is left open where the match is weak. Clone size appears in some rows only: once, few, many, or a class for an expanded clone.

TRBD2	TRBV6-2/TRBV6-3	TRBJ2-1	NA	TGTGCCATCCGAACCGGGACTAGCAATATAGGTGGGCAGTTCTTC	CAIRTGTSNIGGQFF
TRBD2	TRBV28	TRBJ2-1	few	TGTGCCAGCGCTAGCCGCCCTAGCGGTGCCAATGAGCAGTTCTTC	CASASRPSGANEQFF
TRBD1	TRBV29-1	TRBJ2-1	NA	TGCAGCTTCCGGACAGGGTACAATGAGCAGTTCTTC	CSFRTGYNEQFF
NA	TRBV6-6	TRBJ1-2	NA	TGTGCCAGCAGCCCGGGACACGTCTATGGCTACACCTTC	CASSPGHVYGYTF
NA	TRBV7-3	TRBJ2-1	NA	TGTGCCAGCAGCTTTGCGCCCCTCGGAAGTGAGCAGTTCTTC	CASSFAPLGSEQFF
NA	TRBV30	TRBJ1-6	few	TGTGCCTGGAGCGGCAGGGACAATTCACCCCTCCACTTT	CAWSGRDNSPLHF
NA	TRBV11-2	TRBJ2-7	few	TGTGCCAGCAGCTTAGATTCCTACAAAACGGGAACCTACGAGCAGTACTTC	CASSLDSYKTGTYEQYF
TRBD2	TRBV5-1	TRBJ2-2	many	TGCGCCAGCAGCTCGGGAGGGGCGGGAAAGAACACCGGGGAGCTGTTTTTT	CASSSGGAGKNTGELFF
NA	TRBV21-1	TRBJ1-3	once	TGTGCCAGCACCCCCGAGGGGGACTCTGGAAACACCATATATTTT	CASTPEGDSGNTIYF
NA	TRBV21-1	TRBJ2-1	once	TGTGCCAGCAGCAGGAGGGGGCAGGGGGCGCGAAGTCCGAGCTACAATGAGCAGTTCTTC	CASSRRGQGARSPSYNEQFF
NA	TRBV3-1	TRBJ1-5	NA	TGTGCCAGCAGCCCCAGCAGCAATCAGCCCCAGCATTTT	CASSPSSNQPQHF
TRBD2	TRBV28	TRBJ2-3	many	TGTGCCAGCAGAGGAGTACTAGCGCCTACAGATACGCAGTATTTT	CASRGVLAPTDTQYF
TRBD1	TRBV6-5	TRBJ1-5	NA	TGTGCCAGCAGTTCCAAACCGACAGGGATTGGTCAAAATCAGCCCCAGCATTTT	CASSSKPTGIGQNQPQHF
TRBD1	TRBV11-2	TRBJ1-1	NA	TGTGCCAGCAGCTCCCGGACAGGGCAATATTTCGAAGCTTTCTTT	CASSSRTGQYFEAFF
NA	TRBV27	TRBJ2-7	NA	TGTGCCAGCAGTCCACACAACCTTTACGAGCAGTACTTC	CASSPHNLYEQYF
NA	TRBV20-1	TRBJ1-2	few	TGCAGTGCTAGAGATCAGACTTCCCATGGCTACACCTTC	CSARDQTSHGYTF
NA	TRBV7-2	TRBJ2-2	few	TGTGCCAGCAGCGTTGACGGCGGCACCGGGGAGCTGTTTTTT	CASSVDGGTGELFF
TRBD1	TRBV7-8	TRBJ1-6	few	TGTGCCAGCAGCTTAGAGGGGACAGTACTATCACCCCTCCACTTT	CASSLEGTVLSPLHF
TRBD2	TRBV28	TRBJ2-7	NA	TGTGCCAGCTTCAGCGGGAAACACGAGCAGTACTTC	CASFSGKHEQYF
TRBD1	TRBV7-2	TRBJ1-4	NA	TGTGCCAGCAGCACCGACAGGGTTTATAGTGAAAAACTGTTTTTT	CASSTDRVYSEKLFF
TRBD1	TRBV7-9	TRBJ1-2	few	TGTGCCAGCAGCCCAGATGACAGGGTGGCTGGCTACACCTTC	CASSPDDRVAGYTF
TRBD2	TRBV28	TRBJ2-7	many	TGTGCCAGCAGTCCTCAGGCGGGAGGATCCTACGAGCAGTACTTC	CASSPQAGGSYEQYF
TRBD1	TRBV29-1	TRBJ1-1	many	TGCAGCGCAGACAGGGCGGGCACTGAAGCTTTCTTT	CSADRAGTEAFF
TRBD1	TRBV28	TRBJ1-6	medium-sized	TGTGCCAGCAGTTGGGGACAGGGGAGTTCACCCCTCCACTTT	CASSWGQGSSPLHF
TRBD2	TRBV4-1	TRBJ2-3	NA	TGCGCCAGCAGTCAACTAGCGGGGAGTAGCACAGATACGCAGTATTTT	CASSQLAGSSTDTQYF
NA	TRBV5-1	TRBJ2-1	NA	TGCGCCAGCAGCTTGGGTGGCTCGGTAGCGGCTTCCTACAATGAGCAGTTCTTC	CASSLGGSVAASYNEQFF
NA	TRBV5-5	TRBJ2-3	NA	TGTGCCAGCAGGGACTTTGGCGGGAGCACAGATACGCAGTATTTT	CASRDFGGSTDTQYF
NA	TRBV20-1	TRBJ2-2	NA	TGCAGTGCCGAGGTTCCGGGAACGAACACCGGGGAGCTGTTTTTT	CSAEVPGTNTGELFF
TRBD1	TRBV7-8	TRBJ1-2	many	TGTGCCAGCAGCCAACCAGGACAGGGCTATGGCTACACCTTC	CASSQPGQGYGYTF
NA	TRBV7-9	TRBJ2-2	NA	TGTGCCAGCAGCGGACGGACAGCGAACACCGGGGAGCTGTTTTTT	CASSGRTANTGELFF
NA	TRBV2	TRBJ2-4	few	TGTGCCAGCAGTGATGGGCAGGGAAGCAAAAACATTCAGTACTTC	CASSDGQGSKNIQYF
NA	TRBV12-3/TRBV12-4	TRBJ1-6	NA	TGTGCCAGCAGTTTAATGGGCAGGGAAAATTCACCCCTCCACTTT	CASSLMGRENSPLHF
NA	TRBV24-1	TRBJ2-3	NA	TGTGCCACCAGTACAGGGAATGCAGATACGCAGTATTTT	CATSTGNADTQYF
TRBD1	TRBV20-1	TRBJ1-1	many	TGCAGTGCTTATAAAAAGGGGGCGATTTTCTTT	CSAYKKGAIFF
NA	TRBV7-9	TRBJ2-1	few	TGTGCCAGCAGCCCCGTGCCCGCCGGAGAATTCTACAATGAGCAGTTCTTC	CASSPVPAGEFYNEQFF
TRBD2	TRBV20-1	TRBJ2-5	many	TGCAGTGCTACCCGACTAGCGGGGGACCAAGAGACCCAGTACTTC	CSATRLAGDQETQYF
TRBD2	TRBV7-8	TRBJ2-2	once	TGTGCCAGCAGCTTGGGGACCCTAGCGGGGGGGCGGGGCACCGGGGAGCTGTTTTTT	CASSLGTLAGGRGTGELFF
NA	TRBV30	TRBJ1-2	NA	TGTGCGTTAGCACAGGGATTAACGAGTGGCTACACCTTC	CALAQGLTSGYTF
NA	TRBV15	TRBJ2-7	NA	TGTGCCACCTCGGCGGGACCCATCTACGAGCAGTACTTC	CATSAGPIYEQYF
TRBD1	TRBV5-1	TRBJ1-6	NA	TGCGCCAGCAGCTCGACACAGGGGGCATTCAGGAATTCACCCCTCCACTTT	CASSSTQGAFRNSPLHF
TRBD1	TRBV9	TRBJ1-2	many	TGTGCCAGCAGCGGGGACAGATATAACTATGGCTACACCTTC	CASSGDRYNYGYTF
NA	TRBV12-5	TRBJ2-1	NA	TGTGCTAGTGGTCGGGACCTCCTTGGCGATGAGCAGTTCTTC	CASGRDLLGDEQFF
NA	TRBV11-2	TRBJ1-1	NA	TGTGCCAGCAGTTCGACAGGAAGTTCTGAAGCTTTCTTT	CASSSTGSSEAFF
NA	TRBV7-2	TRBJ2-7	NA	TGTGCCAGCAGCTTAGTAGGGGGGAGGGACTACGAGCAGTACTTC	CASSLVGGRDYEQYF
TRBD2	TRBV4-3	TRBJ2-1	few	TGCGCCAGCAGCCAAGGAGCGAGCGGGAGCTACAATGAGCAGTTCTTC	CASSQGASGSYNEQFF
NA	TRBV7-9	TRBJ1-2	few	TGTGCCAGCAGTGTGACAGGAGGGGGGTATGGCTACACCTTC	CASSVTGGGYGYTF
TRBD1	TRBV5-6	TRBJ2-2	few	TGTGCCAGCAGCACCACACCGACAGGGGGCGGCGGGGAGCTGTTTTTT	CASSTTPTGGGGELFF
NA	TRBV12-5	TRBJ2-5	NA	TGTGCTAGTGGTTTGGGGCTTCGGTCGGGCCAAGAGACCCAGTACTTC	CASGLGLRSGQETQYF
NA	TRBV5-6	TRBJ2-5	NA	TGTGCCAGCAGCTTTCTGGCTGCGGGACAAGAGACCCAGTACTTC	CASSFLAAGQETQYF
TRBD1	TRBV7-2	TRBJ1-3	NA	TGTGCCAGCAGCTACAGACAGGGGGCTCGGGGAAACACCATATATTTT	CASSYRQGARGNTIYF
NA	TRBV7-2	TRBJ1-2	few	TGTGCCAGCAGCCCGATGGACAAGTATAACTATGGCTACACCTTC	CASSPMDKYNYGYTF
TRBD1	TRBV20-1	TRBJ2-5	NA	TGCAGTGCCCCCCAAACGACAGGGGGCAAGACCCAGTACTTC	CSAPQTTGGKTQYF
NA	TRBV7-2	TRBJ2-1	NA	TGTGCCAGCAGCTCTTTCAGAGATGAGCAGTTCTTC	CASSSFRDEQFF